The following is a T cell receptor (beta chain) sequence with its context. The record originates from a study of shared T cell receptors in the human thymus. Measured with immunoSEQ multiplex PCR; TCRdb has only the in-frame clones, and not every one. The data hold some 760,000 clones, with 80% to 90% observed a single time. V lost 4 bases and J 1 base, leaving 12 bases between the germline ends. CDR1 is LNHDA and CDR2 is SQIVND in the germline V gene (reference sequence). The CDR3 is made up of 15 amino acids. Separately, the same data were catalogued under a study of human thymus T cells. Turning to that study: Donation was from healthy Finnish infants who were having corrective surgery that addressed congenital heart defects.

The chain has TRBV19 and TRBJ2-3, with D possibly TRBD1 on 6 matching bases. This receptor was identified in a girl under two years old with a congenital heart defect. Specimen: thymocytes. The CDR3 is CASSTGQTRTDTQYF. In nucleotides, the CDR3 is TGTGCCAGTAGTACTGGACAGACCCGCACAGATACGCAGTATTTT. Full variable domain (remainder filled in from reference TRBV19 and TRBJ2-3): DGGITQSPKYLFRKEGQNVTLSCEQNLNHDAMYWYRQDPGQGLRLIYYSQIVNDFQKGDIAEGYSVSREKKESFPLTVTSAQKNPTAFYLCASSTGQTRTDTQYFGPGTRLTVL.